These 9 T cell receptor beta chains came from one sample sequenced in a study of T-cell reconstitution after alpha-beta-depleted transplantation in children. Unique molecular identifiers tagged the TCRbeta library. TCRdb re-called the PCR reads through MiXCR, storing one row per CDR3 protein. The sample consists of approximately 80,000 distinct CDR3 sequences, 13% to 15% of them appearing once. Material: PBMCs, mostly from graft donor cells, obtained 180 days after TCRalphabeta/CD19-depleted stem cell transplant. These receptors came from a male patient aged 2 to 10 who had a stem cell transplant for acute lymphoblastic leukemia, so the T cells may come from the graft donor.

The chain has TRBV7-2 and TRBJ2-2; D is tentatively TRBD1 or TRBD2 (5 bases each). The CDR3 is 15 amino acids. Germline CDR1 is SGHTA and CDR2 is FQGNSA. With 3 bases removed from V and 1 base from J, the gap between germline ends came to 9 bases. CDR3 sequence reads: CASSLGPVNTGELFF. For the CDR3, the DNA is TGTGCCAGCAGCTTGGGACCCGTGAACACCGGGGAGCTGTTTTTT.

V is TRBV7-9 and J is TRBJ2-3; perhaps D is TRBD1 or TRBD2 (5 bases each). This CDR3 has 15 amino acids. V dropped 5 bases and J dropped 0 bases, with 12 bases sitting between them. Germline V gene data show CDR1 as SEHNR and CDR2 as FQNEAQ (reference sequence). The CDR3 reads CASSLPGPSTDTQYF. The CDR3 region has the DNA TGTGCCAGCAGCCTCCCGGGACCGAGCACAGATACGCAGTATTTT.

This chain joins TRBV10-3 and TRBJ2-3; tentatively, D is TRBD2 (6 bases). The germline V gene has CDR1 ENHRY and CDR2 SYGVKD. V gave up 4 bases and J gave up 4 bases, with 12 bases separating them. The CDR3 totals 14 residues. CDR3 loop: CAISGREGADTQYF. The CDR3 DNA follows: TGTGCCATCAGTGGGCGGGAAGGCGCAGATACGCAGTATTTT.

V and J are TRBV11-2 and TRBJ2-1, with 8 bases that match TRBD2. The junction had 6 bases not matched to a gene; V was cut back by 7 bases and J by 4 bases. This CDR3 region has 14 residues. Germline lookup yields CDR1 SGHAT and CDR2 FQNNGV. CDR3 residues: CASTPGLAYNEQFF. DNA of the CDR3: TGTGCCAGCACCCCAGGACTAGCTTACAATGAGCAGTTCTTC.

This clonotype was counted between two and nine times. The rearrangement uses TRBV19 and TRBJ1-6; D unresolved. The V gene lost 3 bases and the J gene lost 8 bases, with 8 bases spanning the gap. This CDR3 is built from 13 residues. Germline loops: CDR1 LNHDA, CDR2 SQIVND (reference sequence). CDR3 region: CASSIDADSPLHF. CDR3 DNA: TGTGCCAGTAGTATCGATGCTGATTCACCCCTCCACTTT.

There are many counts of this clonotype. The CDR3 is CSARQGLREYGYTF. In DNA, the CDR3 is TGCAGTGCTAGACAGGGGCTGAGGGAGTATGGCTACACCTTC. This chain connects TRBV20-1 to TRBJ1-2; a possible D gene is TRBD1 (6 bases). V was cut by 2 bases and J by 5 bases, with 15 bases left in between. The CDR3 is made up of 14 amino acids. The germline V gene has CDR1 DFQATT and CDR2 SNEGSKA (reference sequence).

This clonotype occurred many times. The chain carries TRBV12-3 or TRBV12-4 and TRBJ2-7; TRBD2 agrees at 7 bases. This CDR3 contains 13 residues. V was pared by 8 bases and J by 5 bases, with 9 bases of the junction left unmatched. In nucleotides, the CDR3 is TGTGCCAGCGCCCGGCCAGGGAGGGACGAGCAGTACTTC. Its protein is CASARPGRDEQYF.

The chain joins TRBV5-6 to TRBJ2-7; possible D gene TRBD1, 6 bases. Germline CDR1 SGHDT, CDR2 YYEEEE. Trimming took 5 bases from V and 7 from J, leaving 10 bases between them. This CDR3 is 11 amino acids long. The CDR3 here is CASRYGTEQYF. CDR3 coding DNA: TGTGCCAGCAGATACGGGACAGAGCAGTACTTC.

A word on this clonotype: One junction end disagrees with the germline gene, perhaps due to a read error. The V call is TRBV7-7, the J call TRBJ2-5; 9 positions match TRBD1. The CDR3 contains 15 residues. Germline CDR1 and CDR2: SSHAT and FNYEAQ (reference sequence). The CDR3 DNA is TGTGCTAGCAGCTTAGGTCGGGACAGGGATGAGACCCAGTACTTC. Residues: CASSLGRDRDETQYF.